The entry below gives a single TCR beta chain sequence along with its context. Here immunoSEQ multiplex PCR was the method, and the copy in TCRdb shows in-frame clones only, minus some. The table shows over 100,000 clones, with 92% occurring only once. These data come from a study of T cell changes during pregnancy in multiple sclerosis. The V gene lost 2 bases and the J gene lost 4 bases, with 12 bases spanning the gap. There are 15 residues in the CDR3. The germline V gene has CDR1 MNHEY and CDR2 SMNVEV (reference sequence). The genes are TRBV27 and TRBJ2-1; D is unclear. The TCR was taken from a female donor with multiple sclerosis, enrolled in a pregnancy study. The sample was peripheral blood, taken in the third trimester of pregnancy. Here the CDR3 reads CASSLPQARYNEQFF. Written as DNA, the CDR3 is TGTGCCAGCAGTTTACCCCAGGCCAGATACAATGAGCAGTTCTTC.